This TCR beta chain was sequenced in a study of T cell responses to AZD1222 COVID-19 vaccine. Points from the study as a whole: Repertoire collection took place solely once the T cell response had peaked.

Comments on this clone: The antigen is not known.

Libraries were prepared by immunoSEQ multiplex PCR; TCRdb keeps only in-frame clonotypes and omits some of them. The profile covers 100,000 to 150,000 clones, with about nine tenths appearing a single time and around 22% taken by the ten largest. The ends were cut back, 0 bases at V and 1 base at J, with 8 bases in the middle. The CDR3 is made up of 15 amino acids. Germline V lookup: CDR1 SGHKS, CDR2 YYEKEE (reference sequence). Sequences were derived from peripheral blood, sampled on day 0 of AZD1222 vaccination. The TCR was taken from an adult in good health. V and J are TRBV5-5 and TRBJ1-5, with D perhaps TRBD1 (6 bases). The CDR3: CASSLGQGSNQPQHF. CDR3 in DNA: TGTGCCAGCAGCTTGGGGCAGGGGAGCAATCAGCCCCAGCATTTT.